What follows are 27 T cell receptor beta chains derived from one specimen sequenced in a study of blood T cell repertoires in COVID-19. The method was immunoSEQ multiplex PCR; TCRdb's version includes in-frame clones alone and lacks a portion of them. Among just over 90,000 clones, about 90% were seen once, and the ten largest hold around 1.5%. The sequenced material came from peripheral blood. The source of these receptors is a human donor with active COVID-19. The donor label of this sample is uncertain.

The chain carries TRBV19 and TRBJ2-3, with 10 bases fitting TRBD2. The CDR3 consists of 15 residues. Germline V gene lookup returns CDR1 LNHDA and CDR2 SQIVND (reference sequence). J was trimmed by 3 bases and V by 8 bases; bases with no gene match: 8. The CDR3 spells CASARTSGQTDTQYF. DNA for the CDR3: TGTGCCAGTGCCAGGACTAGCGGACAAACAGATACGCAGTATTTT.

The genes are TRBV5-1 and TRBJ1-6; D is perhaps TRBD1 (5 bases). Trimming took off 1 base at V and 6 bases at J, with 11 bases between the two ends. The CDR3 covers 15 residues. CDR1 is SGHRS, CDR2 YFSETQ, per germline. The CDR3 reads CASSLWGESNSPLHF. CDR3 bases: TGCGCCAGCAGCTTGTGGGGCGAGAGTAATTCACCCCTCCACTTT.

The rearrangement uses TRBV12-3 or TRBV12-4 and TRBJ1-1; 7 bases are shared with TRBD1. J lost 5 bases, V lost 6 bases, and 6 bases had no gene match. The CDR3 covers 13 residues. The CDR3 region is CASRRTGGTEAFF. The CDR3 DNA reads TGTGCCAGCAGACGGACAGGAGGAACTGAAGCTTTCTTT.

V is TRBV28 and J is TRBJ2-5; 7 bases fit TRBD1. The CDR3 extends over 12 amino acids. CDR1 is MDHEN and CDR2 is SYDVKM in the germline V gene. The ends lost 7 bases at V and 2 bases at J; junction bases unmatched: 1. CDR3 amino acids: CASTTGQETQYF. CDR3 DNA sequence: TGTGCCAGCACGACAGGGCAAGAGACCCAGTACTTC.

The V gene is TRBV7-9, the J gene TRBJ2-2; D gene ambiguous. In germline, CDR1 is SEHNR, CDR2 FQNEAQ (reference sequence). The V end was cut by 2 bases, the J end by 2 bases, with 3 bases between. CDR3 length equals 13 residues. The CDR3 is CASSLLNTGELFF. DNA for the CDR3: TGTGCCAGCAGCTTATTAAACACCGGGGAGCTGTTTTTT.

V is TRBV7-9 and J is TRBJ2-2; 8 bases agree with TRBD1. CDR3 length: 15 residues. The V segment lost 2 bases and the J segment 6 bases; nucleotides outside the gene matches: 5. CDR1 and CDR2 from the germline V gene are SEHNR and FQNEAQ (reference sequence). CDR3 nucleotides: TGTGCCAGCAGCTTACCAGGGGGCATCGCCGGGGAGCTGTTTTTT. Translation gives CASSLPGGIAGELFF.

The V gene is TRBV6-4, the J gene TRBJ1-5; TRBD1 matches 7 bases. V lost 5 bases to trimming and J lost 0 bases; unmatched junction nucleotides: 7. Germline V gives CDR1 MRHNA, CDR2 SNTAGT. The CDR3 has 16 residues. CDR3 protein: CASSSSGTASNQPQHF. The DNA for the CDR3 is TGTGCCAGCAGTAGTTCCGGGACAGCTAGCAATCAGCCCCAGCATTTT.

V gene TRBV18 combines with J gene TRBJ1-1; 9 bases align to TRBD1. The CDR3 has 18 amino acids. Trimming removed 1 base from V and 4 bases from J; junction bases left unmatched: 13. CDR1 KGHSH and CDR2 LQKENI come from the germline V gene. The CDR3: CASSPLGTGFALGTEAFF. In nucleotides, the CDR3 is TGTGCCAGCTCACCACTGGGGACAGGGTTTGCGTTGGGCACTGAAGCTTTCTTT.

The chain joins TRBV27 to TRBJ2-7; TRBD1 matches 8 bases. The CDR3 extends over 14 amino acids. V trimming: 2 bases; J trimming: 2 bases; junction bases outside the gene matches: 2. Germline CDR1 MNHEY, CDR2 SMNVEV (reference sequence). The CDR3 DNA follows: TGTGCCAGCAGTTTAAGGACAGGGCCCTACGAGCAGTACTTC. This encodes CASSLRTGPYEQYF.

CDR3 amino acids: CASSYSGQGAGEQYF. CDR3 DNA sequence: TGTGCCAGCAGTTACTCTGGGCAGGGAGCGGGGGAGCAGTACTTC. The chain combines TRBV6-2 or TRBV6-3 with TRBJ2-7; the match to TRBD2 covers 7 bases. CDR3 size: 15 residues. Germline trimming cut 0 bases from V and 7 bases from J; bases unmatched to any gene: 9. The V gene's germline CDR1 is MNHEY and CDR2 SVGEGT.

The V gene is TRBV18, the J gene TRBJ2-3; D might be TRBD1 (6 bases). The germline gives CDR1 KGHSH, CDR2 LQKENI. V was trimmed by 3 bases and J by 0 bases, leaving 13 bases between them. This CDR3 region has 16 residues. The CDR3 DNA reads TGTGCCAGCTCACCGAAGGGACAACCTAGCACAGATACGCAGTATTTT. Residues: CASSPKGQPSTDTQYF.

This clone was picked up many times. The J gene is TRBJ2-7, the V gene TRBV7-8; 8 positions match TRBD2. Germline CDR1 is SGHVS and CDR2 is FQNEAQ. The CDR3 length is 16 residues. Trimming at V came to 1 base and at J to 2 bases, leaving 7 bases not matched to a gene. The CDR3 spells CASSLGVSGATYEQYF. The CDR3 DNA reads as TGTGCCAGCAGCTTAGGTGTTAGCGGGGCTACCTACGAGCAGTACTTC.

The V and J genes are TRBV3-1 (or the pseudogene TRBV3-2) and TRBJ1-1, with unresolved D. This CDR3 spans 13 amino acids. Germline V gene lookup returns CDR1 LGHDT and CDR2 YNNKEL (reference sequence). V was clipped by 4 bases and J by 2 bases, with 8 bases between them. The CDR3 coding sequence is TGTGCCAGCAGCCGGCTTACCAACACTGAAGCTTTCTTT. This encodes CASSRLTNTEAFF.

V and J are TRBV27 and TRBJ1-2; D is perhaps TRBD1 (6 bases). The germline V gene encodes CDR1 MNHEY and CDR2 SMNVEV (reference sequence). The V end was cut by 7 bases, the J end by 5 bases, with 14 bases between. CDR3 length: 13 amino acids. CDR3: CASTPDSRYGYTF. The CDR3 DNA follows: TGTGCCAGCACCCCGGACAGTAGATATGGCTACACCTTC.

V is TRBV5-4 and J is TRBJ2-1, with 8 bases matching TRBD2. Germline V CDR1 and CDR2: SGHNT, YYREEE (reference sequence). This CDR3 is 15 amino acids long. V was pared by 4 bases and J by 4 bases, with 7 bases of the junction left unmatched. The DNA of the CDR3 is TGTGCCAGCAGCCCGCGGGGGGAACGATACAATGAGCAGTTCTTC. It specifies CASSPRGERYNEQFF.

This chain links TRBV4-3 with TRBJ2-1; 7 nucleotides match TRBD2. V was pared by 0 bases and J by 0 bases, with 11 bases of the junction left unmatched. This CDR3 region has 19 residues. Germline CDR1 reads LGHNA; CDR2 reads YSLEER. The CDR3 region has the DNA TGCGCCAGCAGCCAAGAAGTTAGGGTAGCGGGCAGCTCCTACAATGAGCAGTTCTTC. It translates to CASSQEVRVAGSSYNEQFF.

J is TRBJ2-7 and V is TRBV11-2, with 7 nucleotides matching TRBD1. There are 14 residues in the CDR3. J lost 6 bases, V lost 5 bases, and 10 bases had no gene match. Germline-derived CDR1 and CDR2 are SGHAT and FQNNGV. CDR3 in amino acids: CASSTATGYSEQYF. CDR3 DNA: TGTGCCAGCAGCACCGCGACAGGGTATAGCGAGCAGTACTTC. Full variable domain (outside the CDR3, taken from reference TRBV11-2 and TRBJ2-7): EAGVAQSPRYKIIEKRQSVAFWCNPISGHATLYWYQQILGQGPKLLIQFQNNGVVDDSQLPKDRFSAERLKGVDSTLKIQPAKLEDSAVYLCASSTATGYSEQYFGPGTRLTVT.

The CDR3 region is CASSVGERGEKLFF. The DNA of the CDR3 is TGTGCCAGCAGCGTAGGTGAGAGGGGGGAAAAACTGTTTTTT. J is TRBJ1-4 and V is TRBV9; the D gene is possibly TRBD1 (6 bases). This CDR3 is 14 amino acids long. The V gene's germline CDR1 is SGDLS and CDR2 YYNGEE. Trimming removed 0 bases from V and 8 bases from J, with 11 bases in between.

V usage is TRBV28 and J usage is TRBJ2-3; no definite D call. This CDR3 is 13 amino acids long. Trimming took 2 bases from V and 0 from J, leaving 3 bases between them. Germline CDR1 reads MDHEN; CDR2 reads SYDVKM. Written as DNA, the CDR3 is TGTGCCAGCAGTTTACAAAGCACAGATACGCAGTATTTT. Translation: CASSLQSTDTQYF.

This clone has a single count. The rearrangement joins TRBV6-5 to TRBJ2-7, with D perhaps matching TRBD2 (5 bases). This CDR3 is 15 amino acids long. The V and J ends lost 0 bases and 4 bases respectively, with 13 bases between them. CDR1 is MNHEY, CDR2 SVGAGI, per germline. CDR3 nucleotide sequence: TGTGCCAGCAGTTACTCCGGCGGGCGCCATTACGAGCAGTACTTC. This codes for CASSYSGGRHYEQYF.

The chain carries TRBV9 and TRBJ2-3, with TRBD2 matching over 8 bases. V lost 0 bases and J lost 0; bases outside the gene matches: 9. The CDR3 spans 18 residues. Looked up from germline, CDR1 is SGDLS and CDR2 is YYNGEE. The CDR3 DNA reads TGTGCCAGCAGCGTAGACCCGGGGGGGCCGGCTAGCACAGATACGCAGTATTTT. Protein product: CASSVDPGGPASTDTQYF. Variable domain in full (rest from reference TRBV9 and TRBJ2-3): DSGVTQTPKHLITATGQRVTLRCSPRSGDLSVYWYQQSLDQGLQFLIQYYNGEERAKGNILERFSAQQFPDLHSELNLSSLELGDSALYFCASSVDPGGPASTDTQYFGPGTRLTVL.

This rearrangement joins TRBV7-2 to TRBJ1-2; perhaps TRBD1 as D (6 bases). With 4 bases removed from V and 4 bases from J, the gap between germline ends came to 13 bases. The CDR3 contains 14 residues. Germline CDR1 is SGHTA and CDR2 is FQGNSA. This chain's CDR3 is CASSSQGRGYGYTF. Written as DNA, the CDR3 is TGTGCCAGCAGCTCACAGGGTCGGGGCTATGGCTACACCTTC.

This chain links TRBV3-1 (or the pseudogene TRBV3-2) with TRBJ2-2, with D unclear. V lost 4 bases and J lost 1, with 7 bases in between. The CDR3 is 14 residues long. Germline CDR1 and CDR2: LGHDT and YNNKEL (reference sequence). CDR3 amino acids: CASSPLMNTGELFF. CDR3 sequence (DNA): TGTGCCAGCAGCCCACTGATGAACACCGGGGAGCTGTTTTTT.

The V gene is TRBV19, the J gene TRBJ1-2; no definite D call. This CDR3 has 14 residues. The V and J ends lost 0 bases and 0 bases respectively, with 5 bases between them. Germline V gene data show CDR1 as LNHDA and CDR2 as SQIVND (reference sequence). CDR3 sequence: CASSIDTTNYGYTF. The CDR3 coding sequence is TGTGCCAGTAGTATAGACACAACTAACTATGGCTACACCTTC.

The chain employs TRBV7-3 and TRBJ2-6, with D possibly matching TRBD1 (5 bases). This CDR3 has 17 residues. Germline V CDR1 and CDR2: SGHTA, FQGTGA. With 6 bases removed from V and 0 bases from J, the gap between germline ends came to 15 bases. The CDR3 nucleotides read TGTGCCAGCAGTCATGGGGCGACCGTCTCTGGGGCCAACGTCCTGACTTTC. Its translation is CASSHGATVSGANVLTF.

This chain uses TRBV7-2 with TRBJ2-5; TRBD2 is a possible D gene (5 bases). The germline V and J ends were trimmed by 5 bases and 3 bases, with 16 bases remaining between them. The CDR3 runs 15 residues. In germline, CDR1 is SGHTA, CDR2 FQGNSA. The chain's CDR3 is CASSRDGWVEETQYF. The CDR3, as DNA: TGTGCCAGCAGCCGGGATGGCTGGGTGGAAGAGACCCAGTACTTC. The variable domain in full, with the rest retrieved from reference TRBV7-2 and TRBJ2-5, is GAGVSQSPSNKVTEKGKDVELRCDPISGHTALYWYRQSLGQGLEFLIYFQGNSAPDKSGLPSDRFSAERTGGSVSTLTIQRTQQEDSAVYLCASSRDGWVEETQYFGPGTRLLVL.

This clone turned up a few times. Here the CDR3 DNA reads TGTGCCAGCAGTTTATCGGGGACTTTGCAGCCCCAGCATTTT. The encoded protein is CASSLSGTLQPQHF. The rearrangement joins TRBV27 to TRBJ1-5; maybe TRBD1 (5 bases). The length of the CDR3 is 14 residues. V was trimmed by 0 bases and J by 7 bases, leaving 10 bases between them. Per the germline V gene, CDR1 is MNHEY and CDR2 is SMNVEV (reference sequence).